Listed below are T cell receptor beta chains from one sample, sequenced in a study of T cells in Graves' hyperthyroidism and ophthalmopathy. TCRdb reanalysed the multiplex PCR reads using MiXCR and keeps one entry per CDR3 protein. The sample has about 710,000 distinct CDR3 sequences, less than 20% seen once. The sample comprised blood. Receptor source: a man aged 18 to 35 with Graves' hyperthyroidism. Each CDR3 is given without its conserved first and last residue. D genes are given only for firm matches.

cdr3_aa | j_call | d_call | v_call | cdr3_length
ASSLEGANQPQH | TRBJ1-5 | TRBD1 | TRBV5-5 | 12
ASSLVVGGKLGADTQY | TRBJ2-3 | NA | TRBV11-2 | 16
ASSLYSGPEAF | TRBJ1-1 | NA | TRBV5-1 | 11
ASSTLWTDTQY | TRBJ2-3 | NA | TRBV12-3/TRBV12-4 | 11
ASTTPLPEAF | TRBJ1-1 | NA | TRBV2 | 10
ASSFRLAGDDEQF | TRBJ2-1 | TRBD2 | TRBV11-3 | 13
ASSLDGGLSGANVLT | TRBJ2-6 | NA | TRBV7-9 | 15
ASSSYENTEAF | TRBJ1-1 | NA | TRBV7-9 | 11
AISEWDRLNNEQF | TRBJ2-1 | TRBD1 | TRBV10-3 | 13
ASSYTDRGNTEAF | TRBJ1-1 | TRBD1 | TRBV7-9 | 13
ASSYGTGVGNEQF | TRBJ2-1 | TRBD1 | TRBV6-9 | 13
ASIRGTEAF | TRBJ1-1 | NA | TRBV2 | 9
ATSVGSLMNTEAF | TRBJ1-1 | NA | TRBV24-1 | 13
ASSLLREWPDTQY | TRBJ2-3 | TRBD2 | TRBV7-9 | 13
ASSLSGLSEKLF | TRBJ1-4 | NA | TRBV28 | 12
ASSSLATGRNYGYT | TRBJ1-2 | TRBD1 | TRBV11-2 | 14
SAGQAAQDYGYT | TRBJ1-2 | TRBD1 | TRBV29-1 | 12